Given below is one T cell receptor beta chain in context. The data were taken from a study of blood T cell repertoires in COVID-19. Study information: Sources were T cells, B-cell-depleted T cells, or PBMCs; the material itself was cDNA or gDNA.

The CDR3 has 14 amino acids. Trimming took 1 base from V and 7 from J, leaving 10 bases between them. Germline CDR1 is SGHTA and CDR2 is FQGTGA. Authors' analysis steps: It was from reference gene primer amplification that nucleated cell counts were estimated. The protocol was immunoSEQ multiplex PCR, while the TCRdb copy is restricted to in-frame clones and leaves out a portion. The V and J calls and clone size were taken over from that table, and D and trimming were inferred from the DNA. The table lists roughly 200,000 clones, 75% to 95% of them singletons, with roughly 0.56% in the top ten. This TCR was sampled from a man aged 50 to 59 with acute or convalescent COVID-19. Sequenced: peripheral blood. The chain recombines TRBV7-3 with TRBJ2-2; possible D gene TRBD1, 6 bases. CDR3 sequence reads: CASSLNYRDGELFF. The CDR3, as DNA: TGTGCCAGCAGCTTAAATTACAGGGACGGGGAGCTGTTTTTT.